This TCR beta chain was documented in a study of vaccination effects on CD4 cells after COVID-19. Study outcomes and limitations: Late post-vaccination, clones induced by infection and those induced by vaccine underwent marked clonal contraction.

Using immunoSEQ multiplex PCR, the repertoire was profiled, and TCRdb retains in-frame clones only, with some absent. The table lists fewer than 30,000 clones, around 82% of them singletons. About this clone itself: As yet, its antigen is unknown.

Before any sequencing was done, the ViraFEST assay used viral peptide pools to expand antigen-specific CD4+ T cells. Isolation of CD4+ T cells took place after 10 days of culture. Participants were vaccinated with two doses of either the BNT162b2 or mRNA-1273 vaccine. Nucleocapsid antibodies stayed negative before and after vaccination, showing no earlier SARS-CoV-2 infection. Sample: CD4+ T cells from PBMCs cultured with HCoV-NL63 spike peptides, taken after COVID-19 vaccination. This receptor was obtained from a human donor who received a COVID-19 vaccine. Some clones in this sample may be carry-over from other donors' samples.

CDR3 nucleotides: TGTGCCAGCAGTCGTACAACAGGGTTACCCCTCCACTTT. Amino acids: CASSRTTGLPLHF. The chain is built from TRBV12-3 or TRBV12-4 and TRBJ1-6, with D possibly TRBD1 on 6 matching bases. Deletions cut 5 bases from V and 12 bases from J, with 14 bases between. The CDR3 extends over 13 amino acids.